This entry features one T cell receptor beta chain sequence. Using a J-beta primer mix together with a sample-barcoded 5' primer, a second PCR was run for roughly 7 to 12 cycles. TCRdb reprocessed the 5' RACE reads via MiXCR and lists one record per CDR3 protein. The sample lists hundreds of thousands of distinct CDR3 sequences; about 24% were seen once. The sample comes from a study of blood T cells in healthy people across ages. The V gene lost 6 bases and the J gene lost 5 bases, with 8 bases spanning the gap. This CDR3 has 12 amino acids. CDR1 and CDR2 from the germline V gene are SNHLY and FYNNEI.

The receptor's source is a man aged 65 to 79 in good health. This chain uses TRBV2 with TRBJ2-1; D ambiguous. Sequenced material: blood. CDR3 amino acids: CASRQNNNEQFF. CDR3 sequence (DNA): TGTGCCAGCAGACAGAATAACAATGAGCAGTTCTTC.